This TCR beta chain was observed in a study of blood T cell repertoires in COVID-19. Study in general: PBMCs, B-cell-depleted T cells, or T cells provided the cDNA or gDNA that made up the material.

Germline loops: CDR1 LGHNA, CDR2 YNFKEQ. There are 12 residues in the CDR3. Trimming stripped 0 bases from V and 9 bases from J, with 6 bases between. Under the authors' procedure: How many nucleated cells were present was estimated from reference gene primer amplification. Sequenced by immunoSEQ multiplex PCR; TCRdb stores in-frame clones only, minus some. V, J and clone size are those of that table, while D and trimming were read from the DNA. The sample includes about 300,000 clones, 70% to 90% of them seen just once. The sequence came from a man younger than 35 who had recovered from COVID-19. Sequenced sample: peripheral blood. This chain uses TRBV4-2 with TRBJ2-1; D might be TRBD2 (5 bases). CDR3 DNA sequence: TGTGCCAGCAGCCAAGATGGAGGTGAGCAGTTCTTC. This translates into CASSQDGGEQFF.